This TCR beta chain stems from a study of TIL therapy for anti-PD-1-resistant metastatic lung cancer (dated by TCRdb to about 2021). Study-wide context: Before any PD-1/PD-L1 blockade was given, tumors were harvested, nivolumab was then administered, and patients who progressed went on to receive lymphodepletion, an infusion of expanded TIL, and IL-2. Most of the cohort had lung adenocarcinoma, including a few EGFR-mutant tumors and two ALK-rearranged tumors, and half of the patients were either current or former smokers. Among the enrolled patients, the median age was 54 years (range roughly 35-80), and the median tumor PD-L1 proportion score was around 6%. T cell receptor beta sequencing of tumor and peripheral blood was used to follow clonotypes across the tumor, the expanded TIL product and serial blood samples. A median non-synonymous tumor mutation burden of about 1.6 mutations per megabase was determined across the cohort by whole-exome sequencing.

TCR beta CDR3 regions were amplified from genomic DNA with the immunoSEQ v3 hsTCRB kit using bias-controlled multiplex PCR. The TCR libraries were sequenced on an Illumina NextSeq 500 to approximately 2.1 million read pairs for survey level or about 5-6 million read pairs for deep level. From the authors' description of their analysis: Clonality was reported by immunoSEQ Analyzer software, which also assigned V, D and J genes and filtered out non-productive sequences. To compare repertoires between infused TIL and blood, productive Simpson clonality was used along with the Morisita overlap index of productive TRB rearrangements. For each clone in blood, the absolute clonotype count was estimated by multiplying the lymphocyte count by the CD3+ fraction and by the clone's productive frequency. Drawn from immuneACCESS, this table holds only the in-frame rearrangements with V and J called that TCRdb kept. Clones are partly lost; checked studies trace under half to an unresolved V gene and leave the rest unexplained. V, J and clone size were drawn from that table, and D and trimming were deduced from the DNA. The sample table contains about 46,000 clones; only one count was recorded for 65% to 90% of them. The leading ten clones occupy around 5% of the sample.

About this clone itself: What antigen it recognizes has not been identified. It has no much larger one-base neighbor in the sample; base qualities were not kept.

What the time point label conveys for this sample: pre-treatment sample, taken before nivolumab and TIL therapy. Adults with stage 4 NSCLC were enrolled in a dual-center phase I trial from 2017 to early 2020. The samples were drawn from an open-label, single-arm phase I trial testing tumor-infiltrating lymphocyte therapy combined with nivolumab in advanced non-small cell lung cancer. Blood mononuclear cells from EDTA tubes were separated on a Ficoll gradient and snap-frozen as pellets, and DNA was extracted from the cells using a Qiagen mini-prep kit. Measured from the cysteine to the phenylalanine, the CDR3 is 13 residues long. CDR3 DNA only is kept here, 39 bases in frame from base 1. The junction carries 10 bases between V and J, which are trimmed by 3 bases and 2 bases respectively. The germline V gene (reference sequence) specifies GTSNPN as CDR1 and SVGIG as CDR2. The paper as a whole reports these results and caveats: Generalizability was limited because the cohort was highly selected, with more treatment-naive, never-smoker and oncogene-addicted patients included than is typical. Clonotypes from the infused TIL partially replaced the baseline peripheral repertoire and then declined over months, and persistence showed no apparent association with response. The study protocol defined all tumor marker inferences as exploratory.

Sample: blood, taken at baseline. This TCR was sampled from a person aged 25 to 80 with non-small cell lung cancer. The V gene is TRBV30 and the J gene is TRBJ1-2, with the D segment identity uncertain. The encoded CDR3 is CAWSLDLNYGYTF. In nucleotides, the sequence is TGTGCCTGGAGCCTGGACCTCAACTATGGCTACACCTTC.